The entry below describes one T cell receptor (beta chain). The CDR3 runs to 14 residues. Germline lookup yields CDR1 SQVTM and CDR2 ANQGSEA. Assay used: immunoSEQ multiplex PCR; TCRdb lists only in-frame clones, some missing. The sample has tens of thousands of clones, about 88% seen once. This entry belongs to a study of OX40 agonist ivuxolimab in advanced cancers. Study in general: Participants could have had prior anti-PD-1, anti-PD-L1 or anti-CTLA-4 therapy, and 40% had some.

Sequenced here: CD4+ or CD8+ T cells sorted from blood, sampled in a trial of the OX40 agonist ivuxolimab. This TCR came from an adult with an advanced solid tumor such as melanoma, head and neck, liver or kidney cancer. The chain joins TRBV29-1 to TRBJ2-1; 8 positions match TRBD2. For the CDR3, the DNA is TGCAGTTCTTGGCCGGGGGGGCCCTACAATGAGCAGTTCTTC. It yields the protein CSSWPGGPYNEQFF.